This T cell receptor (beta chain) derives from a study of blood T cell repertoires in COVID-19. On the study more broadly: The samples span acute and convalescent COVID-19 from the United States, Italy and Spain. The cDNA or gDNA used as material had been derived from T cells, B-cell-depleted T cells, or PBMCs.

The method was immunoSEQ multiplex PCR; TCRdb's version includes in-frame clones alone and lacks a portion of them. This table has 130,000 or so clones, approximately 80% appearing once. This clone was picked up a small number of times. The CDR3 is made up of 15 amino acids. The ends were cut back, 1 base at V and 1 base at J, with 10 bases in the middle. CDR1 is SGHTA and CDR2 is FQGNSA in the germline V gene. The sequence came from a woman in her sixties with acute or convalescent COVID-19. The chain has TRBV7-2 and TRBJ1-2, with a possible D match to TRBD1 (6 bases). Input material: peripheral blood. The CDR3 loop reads CASSLGPDSNYGYTF. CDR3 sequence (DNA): TGTGCCAGCAGCTTAGGCCCGGACAGTAACTATGGCTACACCTTC.